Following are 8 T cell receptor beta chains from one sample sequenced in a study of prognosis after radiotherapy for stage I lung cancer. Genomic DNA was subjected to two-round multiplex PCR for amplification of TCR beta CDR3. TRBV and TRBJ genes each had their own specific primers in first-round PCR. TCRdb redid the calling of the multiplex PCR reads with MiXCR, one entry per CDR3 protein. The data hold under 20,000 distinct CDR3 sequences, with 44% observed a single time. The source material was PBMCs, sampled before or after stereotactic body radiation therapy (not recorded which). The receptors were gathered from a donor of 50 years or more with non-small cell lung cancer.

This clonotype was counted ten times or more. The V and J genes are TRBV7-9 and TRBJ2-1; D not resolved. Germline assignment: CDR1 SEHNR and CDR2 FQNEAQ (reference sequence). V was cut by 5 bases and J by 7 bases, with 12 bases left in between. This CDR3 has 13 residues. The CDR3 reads CASSPEMHNEQFF. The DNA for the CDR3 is TGTGCCAGCAGCCCAGAGATGCATAATGAGCAGTTCTTC.

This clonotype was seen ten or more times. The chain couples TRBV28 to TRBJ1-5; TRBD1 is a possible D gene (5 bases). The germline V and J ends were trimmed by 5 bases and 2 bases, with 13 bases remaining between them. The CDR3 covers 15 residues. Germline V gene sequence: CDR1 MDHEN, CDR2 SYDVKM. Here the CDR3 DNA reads TGTGCCAGCAGTCCCCTGGGGACGGGCAATCAGCCCCAGCATTTT. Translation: CASSPLGTGNQPQHF.

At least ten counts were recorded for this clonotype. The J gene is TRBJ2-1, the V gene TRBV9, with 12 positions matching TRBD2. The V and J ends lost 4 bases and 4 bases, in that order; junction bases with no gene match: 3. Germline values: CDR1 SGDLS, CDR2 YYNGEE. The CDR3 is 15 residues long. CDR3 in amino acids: CASSPSGRDYNEQFF. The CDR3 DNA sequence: TGTGCCAGCAGCCCTAGCGGGAGGGATTACAATGAGCAGTTCTTC.

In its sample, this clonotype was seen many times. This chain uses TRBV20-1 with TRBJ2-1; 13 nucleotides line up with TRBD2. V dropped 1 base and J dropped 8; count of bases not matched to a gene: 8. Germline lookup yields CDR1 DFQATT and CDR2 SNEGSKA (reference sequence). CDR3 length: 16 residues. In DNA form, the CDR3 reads TGCAGTGCTAGAGTTACTAGCGGGGGGGGGGGGCATGAGCAGTTCTTC. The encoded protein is CSARVTSGGGGHEQFF.

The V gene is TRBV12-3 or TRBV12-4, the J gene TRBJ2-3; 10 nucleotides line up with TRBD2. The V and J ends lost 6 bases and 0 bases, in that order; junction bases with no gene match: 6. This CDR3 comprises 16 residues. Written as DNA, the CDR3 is TGTGCCAGCAGCCGTACTAGCGGGGCTAGCACAGATACGCAGTATTTT. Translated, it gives CASSRTSGASTDTQYF.

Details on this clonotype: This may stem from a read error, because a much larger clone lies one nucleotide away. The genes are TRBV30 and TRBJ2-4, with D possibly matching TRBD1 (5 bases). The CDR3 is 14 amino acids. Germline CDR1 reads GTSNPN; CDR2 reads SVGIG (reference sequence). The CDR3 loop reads CAWMVNADKDIQYF. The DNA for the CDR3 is TGTGCCTGGATGGTAAACGCGGACAAAGACATTCAGTACTTC.

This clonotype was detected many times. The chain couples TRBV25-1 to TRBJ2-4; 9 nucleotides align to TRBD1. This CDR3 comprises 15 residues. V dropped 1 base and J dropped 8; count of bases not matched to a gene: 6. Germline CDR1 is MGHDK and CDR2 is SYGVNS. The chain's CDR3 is CASSEWRQGEDIQYF. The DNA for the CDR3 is TGTGCCAGCAGTGAATGGCGACAGGGGGAGGACATTCAGTACTTC.

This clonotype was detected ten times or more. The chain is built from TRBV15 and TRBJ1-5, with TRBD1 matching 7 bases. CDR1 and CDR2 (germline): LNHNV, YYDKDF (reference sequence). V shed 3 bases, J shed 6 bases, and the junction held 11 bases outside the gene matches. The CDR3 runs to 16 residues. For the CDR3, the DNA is TGTGCCACCAGCAGCCGTTATCAGACAGGGACTCAGCCCCAGCATTTT. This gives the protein CATSSRYQTGTQPQHF.